This entry lists 3 T cell receptor beta chains sequenced from one sample in a study of blood T cells in healthy people across ages. A second PCR of roughly 7 to 11 cycles used a sample-barcoded 5' primer and a J-beta primer mix. Each CDR3 protein is one row after TCRdb ran MiXCR on the 5' RACE reads. Of hundreds of thousands of distinct CDR3 sequences in the sample, around half were seen once. Sequencing used blood. Every receptor here comes from an elderly man in good health.

The chain is built from TRBV11-2 and TRBJ2-7; 9 bases are shared with TRBD1. V lost 5 bases and J lost 4; bases outside the gene matches: 12. The CDR3 spans 16 residues. CDR1 and CDR2 (germline): SGHAT, FQNNGV. The CDR3: CASSPIKGTGQYEQYF. Written as DNA, the CDR3 is TGTGCCAGCAGCCCAATCAAGGGGACAGGGCAATACGAGCAGTACTTC.

V and J are TRBV20-1 and TRBJ2-3; D possibly corresponds to TRBD2 (6 bases). Trimming cost V 3 bases and J 14 bases, with 27 bases left between them. The germline V gene encodes CDR1 DFQATT and CDR2 SNEGSKA (reference sequence). The CDR3 loop spans 15 amino acids. The CDR3 DNA reads TGCAGTGCTAGGATGAGGGACTTGCCGCACAGATACGCGTATTTT. It encodes CSARMRDLPHRYAYF.

In this sample, this clonotype turned up a few times. A read error may be the cause here, since a much bigger clone is one base away. The rearrangement links TRBV29-1 to TRBJ2-5; D possibly corresponds to TRBD2 (5 bases). The CDR3 totals 11 residues. The germline V gene encodes CDR1 SQVTM and CDR2 ANQGSEA. Trimming took off 8 bases at V and 5 bases at J, with 12 bases between the two ends. The DNA of the CDR3 is TGCAGCCGGAGGTTTGGCGAGACCCAGTACTTC. Translating it yields CSRRFGETQYF. Looking up the rest from reference TRBV29-1 and TRBJ2-5 gives the full variable domain: SAVISQKPSRDICQRGTSLTIQCQVDSQVTMMFWYRQQPGQSLTLIATANQGSEATYESGFVIDKFPISRPNLTFSTLTVSNMSPEDSSIYLCSRRFGETQYFGPGTRLLVL.